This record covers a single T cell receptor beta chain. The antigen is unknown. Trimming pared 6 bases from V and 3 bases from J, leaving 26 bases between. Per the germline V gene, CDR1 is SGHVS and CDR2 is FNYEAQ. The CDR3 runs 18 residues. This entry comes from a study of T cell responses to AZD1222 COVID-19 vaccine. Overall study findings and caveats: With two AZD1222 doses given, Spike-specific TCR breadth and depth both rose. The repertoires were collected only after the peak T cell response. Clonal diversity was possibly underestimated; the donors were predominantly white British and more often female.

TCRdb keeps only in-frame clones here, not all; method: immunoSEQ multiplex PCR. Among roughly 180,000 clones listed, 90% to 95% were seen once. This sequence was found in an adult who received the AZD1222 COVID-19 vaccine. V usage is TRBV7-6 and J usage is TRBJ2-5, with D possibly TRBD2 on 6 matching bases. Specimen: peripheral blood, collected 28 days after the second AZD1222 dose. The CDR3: CASSSTGRWEVGEETQYF. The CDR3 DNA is TGTGCCAGCAGTTCTACGGGGAGGTGGGAGGTGGGGGAAGAGACCCAGTACTTC.